This T cell receptor (beta chain) was observed in a study of CD8+CD57+ T cells in acquired aplastic anemia. Whole-study context: Quantities of DNA derived from sorted CD4+ and CD8+ cells averaged 3.2 ug.

Germline V CDR1 and CDR2: LNHDA, SQIVND (reference sequence). The CDR3 contains 18 residues. V lost 7 bases and J lost 0, with 19 bases in between. Details on this clonotype: The antigen remains undetermined.

Study-wide points: Patients did not significantly differ from controls in CD8+ Simpson's diversity.

Genomic DNA, serving as template, underwent TCR beta VDJ and CDR3 profiling. TCRdb re-called the reads with MiXCR, one entry per CDR3 protein. The sample consists of 200,000 to 250,000 distinct CDR3 sequences, about 60% of them appearing once. Patients sequenced had flow cytometry evidence of CD8+CD57+ cell expansion. This TCR was sampled from a human donor with aplastic anemia. What was sequenced was sorted CD4+, CD8+, or CD8+CD57+ T cells (not recorded which) from PBMCs. The rearrangement uses TRBV19 and TRBJ2-6; tentatively, D is TRBD1 or TRBD2 (5 bases each). In nucleotides, the CDR3 is TGTGCCAGTACAGCCGGGACCCCGGAGAGCTCTGGGGCCAACGTCCTGACTTTC. The encoded protein is CASTAGTPESSGANVLTF.